The 5 T cell receptor beta chains below were found in one sample sequenced in a study of cytomegalovirus exposure and HLA in healthy donors. Repertoires were generated with immunoSEQ multiplex PCR, while TCRdb's copy carries only in-frame clones and drops some. The sample contains roughly 250,000 clones, approximately 83% of which appear only once. The sequencing sample was made of PBMCs. The origin of the receptors is a woman in her twenties or thirties in good health and CMV-seropositive.

The count of this clone is one. The chain uses TRBV19 and TRBJ1-2; 7 bases agree with TRBD1. With V trimmed by 2 bases and J by 4 bases, 13 bases remained unmatched. CDR3 length: 17 amino acids. Per germline, CDR1 LNHDA and CDR2 SQIVND (reference sequence). The CDR3 nucleotides read TGTGCCAGTAGTATACCGGGACAGCTCTCAACGCTCTATGGCTACACCTTC. Its translation: CASSIPGQLSTLYGYTF.

Turning to this clone: The same CDR3 is also encoded by other DNA sequences in this sample. The J gene is TRBJ2-1, the V gene TRBV27; 12 nucleotides agree with TRBD2. V was pared by 5 bases and J by 6 bases, with 5 bases of the junction left unmatched. Germline-derived CDR1 and CDR2 are MNHEY and SMNVEV (reference sequence). The CDR3 extends over 15 amino acids. As DNA, the CDR3 is TGTGCCAGCAGTCCGGGGACTAGCGGGTCCAATGAGCAGTTCTTC. Translating it yields CASSPGTSGSNEQFF.

Comment on this clone: At one end, the junction sequence differs from germline, possibly due to a read error. The chain links TRBV7-6 to TRBJ2-6, with D tentatively TRBD1 (6 bases). The CDR3 loop spans 17 amino acids. Per the germline V gene, CDR1 is SGHVS and CDR2 is FNYEAQ. The chain's CDR3 is CASTLKAGVAGANVLTF. CDR3 sequence (DNA): TGTGCCAGCACCTTAAAAGCAGGGGTGGCTGGGGCCAACGTCCTGACTTTC.

The V gene is TRBV28, the J gene TRBJ1-3; tentative D call: TRBD1 (6 bases). Trimming took 6 bases from V and 2 from J, leaving 23 bases between them. CDR3 length: 18 amino acids. Germline-derived CDR1 and CDR2 are MDHEN and SYDVKM. CDR3 amino acids: CASRPQGQSLIAGNTIYF. The CDR3 nucleotides are TGTGCCAGCAGACCCCAGGGGCAATCCCTAATAGCTGGAAACACCATATATTTT.

The chain employs TRBV10-3 and TRBJ1-1; 8 nucleotides align to TRBD1. CDR1 is ENHRY and CDR2 is SYGVKD in the germline V gene. V trimming: 10 bases; J trimming: 6 bases; junction bases outside the gene matches: 10. The CDR3 is 13 amino acids. CDR3 amino acids: CATGTGPGAEAFF. The CDR3 DNA sequence: TGTGCCACCGGGACAGGCCCGGGTGCTGAAGCTTTCTTT.